The rows below give T cell receptor beta chains drawn from one sample of a study of naive and memory T cell subsets. TCRdb processed the UMI-ligation and nested PCR reads anew with MiXCR; each CDR3 protein has one entry. This table holds tens of thousands of distinct CDR3 sequences, approximately 8.8% found once. The sequenced material came from central memory CD8+ T cells from blood. Source of these receptors: a human donor in good health. Each CDR3 is given with its conserved first and last residue. D genes are given only for firm matches. Some rows have no size entry. The others give once, few or many, or a class for an expanded clone.

V	size	J	D	CDR3	DNA
TRBV7-2	many	TRBJ1-1	-	CASSLGVTLEAFF	TGTGCCAGCAGCTTAGGGGTAACCCTTGAAGCTTTCTTT
TRBV28	few	TRBJ2-1	TRBD2	CASSLGLAGEREQFF	TGTGCCAGCAGTCTCGGACTAGCGGGAGAGAGGGAGCAGTTCTTC
TRBV4-3	medium-sized	TRBJ2-6	-	CASSQGESISGANVLTF	TGCGCCAGCAGCCAAGGGGAGAGCATCTCTGGGGCCAACGTCCTGACTTTC
TRBV6-1	-	TRBJ2-7	TRBD2	CASRHGLAGGTYEQYF	TGTGCCAGCAGGCATGGACTAGCGGGCGGGACCTACGAGCAGTACTTC
TRBV6-2/TRBV6-3	few	TRBJ2-1	TRBD2	CASRPGRVDYNEQFF	TGTGCCAGCAGACCCGGGAGGGTAGACTACAATGAGCAGTTCTTC
TRBV11-2	many	TRBJ2-7	-	CASSSGTNEQYF	TGTGCCAGCAGCTCCGGGACAAACGAGCAGTACTTC
TRBV20-1	-	TRBJ2-7	TRBD1	CSAPRQGADEQYF	TGCAGTGCTCCCCGACAGGGGGCCGACGAGCAGTACTTC
TRBV27	-	TRBJ2-1	-	CASSNGGSYNEQFF	TGTGCCAGCTCAAATGGGGGCTCCTACAATGAGCAGTTCTTC
TRBV6-5	few	TRBJ1-5	-	CASSYPGQPQHF	TGTGCCAGCAGTTACCCAGGACAGCCCCAGCATTTT
TRBV4-1	-	TRBJ2-2	-	CASSQDRRSTNTGELFF	TGCGCCAGCAGCCAAGACAGACGGTCTACGAACACCGGGGAGCTGTTTTTT
TRBV9	-	TRBJ2-3	-	CASSAPSTDTQYF	TGTGCCAGCAGCGCCCCCTCCACAGATACGCAGTATTTT
TRBV24-1	-	TRBJ2-3	TRBD2	CATSGLADSTDTQYF	TGTGCCACCTCGGGACTAGCGGATAGCACAGATACGCAGTATTTT
TRBV10-1	once	TRBJ2-7	TRBD2	CASSEYGRDYEQYF	TGCGCCAGCAGTGAGTACGGGAGGGACTACGAGCAGTACTTC
TRBV6-6	-	TRBJ2-3	-	CASSYSREASTDTQYF	TGTGCCAGCAGTTACTCGAGGGAGGCCAGCACAGATACGCAGTATTTT
TRBV5-1	many	TRBJ2-4	-	CASSLGLPHPDIQYF	TGCGCCAGCAGCTTGGGCCTTCCTCACCCGGACATTCAGTACTTC
TRBV6-1	-	TRBJ2-4	-	CASRVADIRIQYF	TGTGCCAGCAGGGTGGCGGACATTCGGATTCAGTACTTC
TRBV15	many	TRBJ2-7	-	CATSRAFAYEQYF	TGTGCCACCAGCAGAGCTTTCGCCTACGAGCAGTACTTC
TRBV28	-	TRBJ2-7	-	CASSFSPETYEQYF	TGTGCCAGCAGTTTTAGCCCGGAGACCTACGAGCAGTACTTC
TRBV29-1	-	TRBJ1-1	-	CSVVGIGGINTEAFF	TGCAGCGTTGTGGGCATTGGGGGAATAAACACTGAAGCTTTCTTT
TRBV7-9	-	TRBJ2-7	TRBD2	CASSYGLAGVSEQYF	TGTGCCAGCAGCTATGGACTAGCGGGAGTCAGCGAGCAGTACTTC
TRBV27	few	TRBJ1-1	TRBD1	CASRGTGRTEAFF	TGTGCCAGCAGGGGGACAGGAAGGACTGAAGCTTTCTTT
TRBV20-1	many	TRBJ1-3	-	CSARDHYGDTIYF	TGCAGTGCTAGAGATCACTACGGGGACACCATATATTTT